The rows below give T cell receptor beta chains drawn from one sample of a study of shared clonotypes between healthy human individuals. Profiling relied on immunoSEQ multiplex PCR, and the TCRdb table lists in-frame clones only, not all of them. The data show about 2.3 million clones, approximately 95% seen once. The sample comprised naive CD4+ T cells from PBMCs. These receptors all come from a man aged 18-30 years in good health. Some clones in this sample may be carry-over from other donors' samples. Each CDR3 is given with its conserved first and last residue.

V gene: TRBV19
J gene: TRBJ1-1
CDR3 protein: CASTGGQVNTEAFF

V gene: TRBV11-2
J gene: TRBJ2-4
CDR3 protein: CASSSRVLAKNIQYF

V gene: TRBV28
J gene: TRBJ2-3
CDR3 protein: CASSPVTLDGGVAQYF

V gene: TRBV2
J gene: TRBJ2-3
CDR3 protein: CASSVISGSTDTQYF

V gene: TRBV6-5
J gene: TRBJ2-1
CDR3 protein: CASSRGLAIYNEQFF

V gene: TRBV9
J gene: TRBJ1-1
CDR3 protein: CASSVVPVMNTEAFF

V gene: TRBV28
J gene: TRBJ1-1
CDR3 protein: CATQIWTEAFF

V gene: TRBV5-1
J gene: TRBJ1-5
CDR3 protein: CASSLEGTSNQPQHF

V gene: TRBV10-3
J gene: TRBJ2-1
CDR3 protein: CAISGGTRGEQFF

V gene: TRBV2
J gene: TRBJ2-3
CDR3 protein: CAGAGTRRPDTQYF

V gene: TRBV5-1
J gene: TRBJ2-7
CDR3 protein: CASSLVVGSYEQYF

V gene: TRBV7-9
J gene: TRBJ2-1
CDR3 protein: CASSPGSGSSYNEQFF

V gene: TRBV9
J gene: TRBJ1-4
CDR3 protein: CASSVEPGAGEKLFF

V gene: TRBV5-1
J gene: TRBJ2-2
CDR3 protein: CASSLGGTGSTGELFF

V gene: TRBV27
J gene: TRBJ1-2
CDR3 protein: CASSTTGVDGYTF

V gene: TRBV28
J gene: TRBJ1-3
CDR3 protein: CASSLYSGGNTIYF

V gene: TRBV6-5
J gene: TRBJ2-5
CDR3 protein: CASKAPGGRRETQYF

V gene: TRBV4-2
J gene: TRBJ1-1
CDR3 protein: CASSQEGGGARAEAFF

V gene: TRBV2
J gene: TRBJ1-4
CDR3 protein: CASRPDRGNEKLFF

V gene: TRBV7-9
J gene: TRBJ2-5
CDR3 protein: CASSLVGETQYF